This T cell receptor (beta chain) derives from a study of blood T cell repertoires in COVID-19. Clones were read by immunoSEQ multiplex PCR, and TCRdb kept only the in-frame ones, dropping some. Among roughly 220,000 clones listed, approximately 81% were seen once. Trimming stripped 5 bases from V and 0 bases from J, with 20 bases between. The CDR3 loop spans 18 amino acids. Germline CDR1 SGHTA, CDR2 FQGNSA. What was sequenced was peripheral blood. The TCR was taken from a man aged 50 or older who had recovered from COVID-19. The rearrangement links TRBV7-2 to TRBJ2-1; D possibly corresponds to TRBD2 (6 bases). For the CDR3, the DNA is TGTGCCAGCAGCCACGGCCTGGAGCGGGCGAGCTCCTACAATGAGCAGTTCTTC. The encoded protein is CASSHGLERASSYNEQFF.